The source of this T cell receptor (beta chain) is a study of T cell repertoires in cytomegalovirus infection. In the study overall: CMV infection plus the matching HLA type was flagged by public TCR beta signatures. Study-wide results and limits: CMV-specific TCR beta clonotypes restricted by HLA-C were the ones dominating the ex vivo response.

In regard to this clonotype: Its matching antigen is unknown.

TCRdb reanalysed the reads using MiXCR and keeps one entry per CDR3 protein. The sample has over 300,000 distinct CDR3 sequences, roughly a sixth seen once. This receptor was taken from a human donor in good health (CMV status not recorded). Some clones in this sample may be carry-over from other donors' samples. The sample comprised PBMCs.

The CDR3 region has the DNA TGTGCCAGCAGCCCCCTTTCAGCAACTAATGAAAAACTGTTTTTT. The encoded protein is CASSPLSATNEKLFF. V usage is TRBV7-2 and J usage is TRBJ1-4; D call uncertain. Germline V gene data show CDR1 as SGHTA and CDR2 as FQGNSA. This CDR3 contains 15 residues. The V end lost 5 bases, the J end lost 0 bases, and 10 bases lay between the germline ends.